A single sample gave rise to the 29 T cell receptor beta chains below, sequenced in a study of cytomegalovirus exposure and HLA in healthy donors. 13 Jbeta primers and 60 Vbeta primers were used for the PCR. Profiling relied on immunoSEQ multiplex PCR, and the TCRdb table lists in-frame clones only, not all of them. Of 150,000 to 200,000 clones in the sample, about 86% are singletons; the top ten hold roughly 1.8%. Source material: PBMCs. The receptors here all came from a young woman in good health and CMV-seronegative.

The genes are TRBV5-1 and TRBJ2-3; 9 positions agree with TRBD1. The CDR3 is 15 amino acids. CDR1 and CDR2 (germline): SGHRS, YFSETQ. Trimming cost V 4 bases and J 11 bases; bases outside gene matches: 14. The DNA of the CDR3 is TGCGCCAGCAGCCCGGGACAGGGCGCTCGGGTTGAGCAGTATTTT. Amino acid sequence: CASSPGQGARVEQYF.

The chain couples TRBV5-1 to TRBJ2-7; D call uncertain. Looked up from germline, CDR1 is SGHRS and CDR2 is YFSETQ. The CDR3 loop spans 13 amino acids. V lost 2 bases to trimming and J lost 0 bases, with 6 bases between them. CDR3 nucleotide sequence: TGCGCCAGCAGCTTCCCTATCTCCTACGAGCAGTACTTC. Translated, it gives CASSFPISYEQYF.

The V and J genes are TRBV4-1 and TRBJ2-7; TRBD1 matches 9 bases. J was trimmed by 2 bases and V by 1 base; bases with no gene match: 9. In germline, CDR1 is MGHRA, CDR2 YSYEKL. This CDR3 is built from 17 residues. This CDR3 is CASSQGGDRENPYEQYF. Written as DNA, the CDR3 is TGCGCCAGCAGCCAAGGGGGGGACAGGGAGAACCCCTACGAGCAGTACTTC.

This clone was found once. The V and J genes are TRBV6-5 and TRBJ2-1, with 7 nucleotides matching TRBD2. Germline values: CDR1 MNHEY, CDR2 SVGAGI. Germline trimming cut 5 bases from V and 1 base from J; bases unmatched to any gene: 5. The CDR3 contains 15 residues. The CDR3 DNA follows: TGTGCCAGCAGTATAGCGGGCGGATCCTACAATGAGCAGTTCTTC. Translation gives CASSIAGGSYNEQFF.

The rearrangement joins TRBV5-1 to TRBJ2-7, with 13 bases aligning to TRBD2. The trim removed 4 bases at V and 4 bases at J, leaving 5 bases unmatched. CDR1 and CDR2 (germline): SGHRS, YFSETQ. This CDR3 region has 15 residues. The CDR3 nucleotides are TGCGCCAGCAGCAAAGGGACTAGCGGGGAATACGAGCAGTACTTC. Its translation is CASSKGTSGEYEQYF.

This chain connects TRBV7-9 to TRBJ1-5, with a possible D match to TRBD1 (6 bases). This CDR3 has 14 amino acids. The V and J ends lost 6 bases and 2 bases respectively, with 11 bases between them. Looked up from germline, CDR1 is SEHNR and CDR2 is FQNEAQ (reference sequence). CDR3 residues: CASSQQGGNQPQHF. In nucleotides, the CDR3 is TGTGCCAGCAGTCAACAGGGCGGCAATCAGCCCCAGCATTTT.

The chain carries TRBV6-1 and TRBJ1-2; weak D call: TRBD1 (6 bases). Germline CDR1 MNHNS, CDR2 SASEGT. CDR3 length equals 12 residues. The V end lost 3 bases, the J end lost 8 bases, and 10 bases lay between the germline ends. The chain's CDR3 is CASSDTGKGYTF. Here the CDR3 DNA reads TGTGCCAGCAGTGATACAGGGAAAGGCTACACCTTC.

This chain joins TRBV7-8 and TRBJ2-1; TRBD2 matches 11 bases. V was pared by 4 bases and J by 2 bases, with 7 bases of the junction left unmatched. Per germline, CDR1 SGHVS and CDR2 FQNEAQ. CDR3 size: 17 residues. CDR3 protein: CASSSETSGDPYNEQFF. The CDR3 DNA sequence: TGTGCCAGCAGCTCCGAGACTAGCGGGGATCCCTACAATGAGCAGTTCTTC. The full variable domain, in which reference TRBV7-8 and TRBJ2-1 provide the parts outside the CDR3, is GAGVSQSPRYKVAKRGQDVALRCDPISGHVSLFWYQQALGQGPEFLTYFQNEAQLDKSGLPSDRFFAERPEGSVSTLKIQRTQQEDSAVYLCASSSETSGDPYNEQFFGPGTRLTVL.

The chain employs TRBV19 and TRBJ2-1, with D possibly TRBD2 on 5 matching bases. The CDR3 totals 14 residues. Between the trimmed V and J ends, which lost 7 bases and 0 bases, there was a span of 10 bases. Germline V gene data show CDR1 as LNHDA and CDR2 as SQIVND (reference sequence). CDR3 DNA sequence: TGTGCCAGTAAGCTAGCCGGCTCCTACAATGAGCAGTTCTTC. Its protein product is CASKLAGSYNEQFF. The full variable domain, rest sourced from reference TRBV19 and TRBJ2-1, is DGGITQSPKYLFRKEGQNVTLSCEQNLNHDAMYWYRQDPGQGLRLIYYSQIVNDFQKGDIAEGYSVSREKKESFPLTVTSAQKNPTAFYLCASKLAGSYNEQFFGPGTRLTVL.

This clone was detected only a few times. The DNA of the CDR3 is TGTGCCTGGAACAGCTATAGCAATCAGCCCCAGCATTTT. Translated, it gives CAWNSYSNQPQHF. The chain is built from TRBV30 and TRBJ1-5; unclear D gene. Germline V gives CDR1 GTSNPN, CDR2 SVGIG (reference sequence). The V end lost 4 bases, the J end lost 0 bases, and 7 bases lay between the germline ends. The CDR3 loop spans 13 amino acids.

The rearrangement joins TRBV6-1 to TRBJ1-1; 7 bases are a match to TRBD1. The germline V gene encodes CDR1 MNHNS and CDR2 SASEGT. V shed 10 bases, J shed 4 bases, and the junction held 12 bases outside the gene matches. The CDR3 totals 14 residues. CDR3 loop: CATSQYRGGTEAFF. For the CDR3, the DNA is TGTGCCACATCCCAATACAGGGGTGGCACTGAAGCTTTCTTT.

This clone was seen only a few times. J is TRBJ1-5 and V is TRBV19; tentative D call: TRBD1 (5 bases). Per the germline V gene, CDR1 is LNHDA and CDR2 is SQIVND (reference sequence). The V and J ends lost 5 bases and 7 bases respectively, with 9 bases between them. CDR3 length: 12 amino acids. The CDR3 nucleotides are TGTGCCAGTAGTCCCCAGGGACAGCCCCAGCATTTT. It translates to CASSPQGQPQHF.

V is TRBV5-1 and J is TRBJ2-5; D unclear. Trimming shortened V by 6 bases and J by 4 bases, and 19 bases separated the two germline ends. CDR3 length: 15 amino acids. Germline CDR1 is SGHRS and CDR2 is YFSETQ. CDR3 DNA: TGCGCCAGCAAGGAGAGGCAGAGAGGATTAGAGACCCAGTACTTC. Amino acids: CASKERQRGLETQYF. Together with reference TRBV5-1 and TRBJ2-5, the CDR3 gives the full variable domain: KAGVTQTPRYLIKTRGQQVTLSCSPISGHRSVSWYQQTPGQGLQFLFEYFSETQRNKGNFPGRFSGRQFSNSRSEMNVSTLELGDSALYLCASKERQRGLETQYFGPGTRLLVL.

The chain uses TRBV2 and TRBJ2-3; D might be TRBD1 (5 bases). V gave up 2 bases and J gave up 6 bases, with 12 bases separating them. Per the germline V gene, CDR1 is SNHLY and CDR2 is FYNNEI. This CDR3 is 14 amino acids long. In nucleotides, the CDR3 is TGTGCCAGCAGTGAAACAGGTTATGTTGATACGCAGTATTTT. Its translation: CASSETGYVDTQYF.

This clone was counted a few times. Other DNA variants within this sample encode the same CDR3. The chain links TRBV10-3 to TRBJ1-1; the D gene is possibly TRBD1 (5 bases). Germline assignment: CDR1 ENHRY and CDR2 SYGVKD. With 2 bases removed from V and 5 bases from J, the gap between germline ends came to 9 bases. The CDR3 is 13 residues long. CDR3 DNA sequence: TGTGCCATCAGTGAGACAGGTGGGACTGAAGCTTTCTTT. It yields the protein CAISETGGTEAFF.

V usage is TRBV2 and J usage is TRBJ2-7; TRBD2 is a possible D gene (7 bases). Germline CDR1 reads SNHLY; CDR2 reads FYNNEI. V was shortened by 1 base and J by 4 bases, with 14 bases between the two germline ends. The CDR3 runs to 15 residues. The CDR3 sequence is CASSEEGGAKYEQYF. CDR3 DNA: TGTGCCAGCAGTGAAGAAGGGGGGGCCAAGTACGAGCAGTACTTC.

The chain recombines TRBV27 with TRBJ2-7, with 7 positions matching TRBD1. The germline V gene has CDR1 MNHEY and CDR2 SMNVEV (reference sequence). This CDR3 contains 12 residues. V gave up 6 bases and J gave up 8 bases; unmatched junction bases: 7. The CDR3 region is CASSYGTAKQYF. CDR3 DNA sequence: TGTGCCAGCAGCTACGGGACAGCCAAGCAGTACTTC.

The chain couples TRBV5-1 to TRBJ1-2; D possibly corresponds to TRBD1 (5 bases). V dropped 6 bases and J dropped 0 bases, with 12 bases sitting between them. The CDR3 contains 14 residues. Germline V CDR1 and CDR2: SGHRS, YFSETQ. This CDR3 is CASKGAEANYGYTF. The DNA for the CDR3 is TGCGCCAGCAAAGGGGCGGAAGCTAACTATGGCTACACCTTC.

The chain couples TRBV15 to TRBJ1-5, with TRBD1 identical over 7 bases. Germline V gives CDR1 LNHNV, CDR2 YYDKDF (reference sequence). This CDR3 is built from 17 residues. Trimming cost V 4 bases and J 0 bases; bases outside gene matches: 9. The CDR3 DNA reads as TGTGCCACCAGCATGACAGGGCGGGCGCATAGCAATCAGCCCCAGCATTTT. As protein: CATSMTGRAHSNQPQHF. Drawing the rest from reference TRBV15 and TRBJ1-5, the complete variable domain is DAMVIQNPRYQVTQFGKPVTLSCSQTLNHNVMYWYQQKSSQAPKLLFHYYDKDFNNEADTPDNFQSRRPNTSFCFLDIRSPGLGDTAMYLCATSMTGRAHSNQPQHFGDGTRLSIL.

The rearrangement uses TRBV27 and TRBJ2-5, with D tentatively TRBD2 (5 bases). The CDR3 length is 14 residues. The V and J ends lost 2 bases and 5 bases respectively, with 12 bases between them. Per germline, CDR1 MNHEY and CDR2 SMNVEV (reference sequence). CDR3 nucleotide sequence: TGTGCCAGCAGTTTAAGAGGGTCGGGGGAGACCCAGTACTTC. Translating it yields CASSLRGSGETQYF.

This rearrangement joins TRBV7-9 to TRBJ2-1; D unclear. V lost 0 bases to trimming and J lost 10 bases, with 10 bases between them. CDR3 length equals 13 residues. Germline CDR1 is SEHNR and CDR2 is FQNEAQ (reference sequence). For the CDR3, the DNA is TGTGCCAGCAGCTTAGCCCATGTCGGGGAGCAGTTCTTC. As protein: CASSLAHVGEQFF.

The chain has TRBV6-5 and TRBJ1-2, with D tentatively TRBD1 (5 bases). CDR3 size: 14 residues. CDR1 MNHEY and CDR2 SVGAGI come from the germline V gene. Trimming took 1 base from V and 5 from J, leaving 11 bases between them. The CDR3 DNA reads TGTGCCAGCAGTTACTTAAGCACAGGTTATGGCTACACCTTC. Protein product: CASSYLSTGYGYTF.

A few counts support this clone. The V and J genes are TRBV6-4 and TRBJ2-7, with 7 nucleotides matching TRBD1. The CDR3 is made up of 13 amino acids. The junction had 9 bases not matched to a gene; V was cut back by 6 bases and J by 7 bases. Germline CDR1 is MRHNA and CDR2 is SNTAGT. The CDR3 DNA reads as TGTGCCAGCAGCCCGACAGGGATGGAAGAGCAGTACTTC. Translating gives CASSPTGMEEQYF.

This clone has just one count. V gene TRBV5-8 combines with J gene TRBJ2-7; possibly TRBD1 for D (5 bases). The CDR3 extends over 13 amino acids. V dropped 4 bases and J dropped 4 bases, with 12 bases sitting between them. Germline CDR1 and CDR2: SGHTS and YDEGEE. CDR3 bases: TGTGCCAGCAGCCTAAGACAGATTTACGAGCAGTACTTC. Translated: CASSLRQIYEQYF.

The rearrangement uses TRBV9 and TRBJ2-1; TRBD2 matches at 8 bases. The V segment lost 3 bases and the J segment 9 bases; nucleotides outside the gene matches: 11. CDR3 length: 15 amino acids. Germline CDR1 SGDLS, CDR2 YYNGEE. CDR3 DNA: TGTGCCAGCAGCGCTCCGGGACTAGTCGGCGGTGAGCAGTTCTTC. Amino acid sequence: CASSAPGLVGGEQFF.

The rearrangement links TRBV9 to TRBJ1-3; D remains ambiguous. The V gene's germline CDR1 is SGDLS and CDR2 YYNGEE. V shed 3 bases and J shed 0 bases, with 16 bases lying between them. The CDR3 is 17 amino acids. CDR3 residues: CASSASYRELSGNTIYF. For the CDR3, the DNA is TGTGCCAGCAGCGCCTCATATCGAGAGCTCTCTGGAAACACCATATATTTT.

V usage is TRBV6-5 and J usage is TRBJ2-6; the D is unclear. Germline V CDR1 and CDR2: MNHEY, SVGAGI. Trimming stripped 2 bases from V and 0 bases from J, with 5 bases between. The CDR3 length is 15 residues. The CDR3 spells CASSYTSSGANVLTF. In nucleotides, the CDR3 is TGTGCCAGCAGTTACACGAGCTCTGGGGCCAACGTCCTGACTTTC.

The gene calls are TRBV30 and TRBJ1-1, with D possibly matching TRBD1 (5 bases). V was pared by 2 bases and J by 4 bases, with 14 bases between. The CDR3 spans 14 residues. Germline lookup yields CDR1 GTSNPN and CDR2 SVGIG (reference sequence). CDR3 DNA: TGTGCCTGGAGTAAAGGGGTTTCGGGCACTGAAGCTTTCTTT. Amino acid sequence: CAWSKGVSGTEAFF.

V usage is TRBV5-1 and J usage is TRBJ1-2, with 7 bases matching TRBD1. Losses at the gene ends were 4 bases for V and 5 bases for J; bases not matched to a gene: 11. This CDR3 contains 15 residues. Germline-derived CDR1 and CDR2 are SGHRS and YFSETQ. In DNA, the CDR3 is TGCGCCAGCAGCAGAAACAGGGGCGTGGAATATGGCTACACCTTC. Its protein is CASSRNRGVEYGYTF.